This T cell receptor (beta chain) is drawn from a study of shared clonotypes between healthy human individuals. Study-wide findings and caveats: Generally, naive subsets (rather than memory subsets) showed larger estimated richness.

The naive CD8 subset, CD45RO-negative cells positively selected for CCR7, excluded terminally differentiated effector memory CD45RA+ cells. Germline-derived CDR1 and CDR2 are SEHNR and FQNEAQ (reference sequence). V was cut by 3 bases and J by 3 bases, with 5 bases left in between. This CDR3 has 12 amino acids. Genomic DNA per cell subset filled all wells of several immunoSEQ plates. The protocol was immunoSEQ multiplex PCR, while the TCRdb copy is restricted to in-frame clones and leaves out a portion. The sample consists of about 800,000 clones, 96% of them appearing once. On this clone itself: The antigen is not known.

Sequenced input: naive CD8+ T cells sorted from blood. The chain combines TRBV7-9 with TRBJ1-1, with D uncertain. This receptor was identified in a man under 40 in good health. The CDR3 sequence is CASSFYDTEAFF. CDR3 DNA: TGTGCCAGCAGCTTCTACGACACTGAAGCTTTCTTT.